The rows below give T cell receptor beta chains drawn from one sample of a study of shared clonotypes between healthy human individuals. The method was immunoSEQ multiplex PCR; TCRdb's version includes in-frame clones alone and lacks a portion of them. In the table there are under 600,000 clones, roughly 95% of which are singletons. The specimen sequenced was naive CD4+ T cells sorted from blood. All receptors come from a woman aged 30 to 39 in good health. Both conserved end residues are part of each CDR3.

V gene	J gene	CDR3 protein
TRBV5-1	TRBJ2-7	CASSLVVYGTEQYF
TRBV28	TRBJ1-2	CASSSLWGQVLRDTF
TRBV5-1	TRBJ2-2	CASSLMLDTGELFF
TRBV15	TRBJ2-1	CATRVQGLATASQQFF
TRBV4-1	TRBJ2-5	CASSTYPGLASETQYF
TRBV19	TRBJ1-5	CASSIGGQPQHF
TRBV28	TRBJ2-7	CASSGLAPSYEQYF
TRBV18	TRBJ2-3	CASSPVLAGVTSTDTQYF
TRBV27	TRBJ1-6	CASSLRWGLNSPLHF
TRBV5-1	TRBJ1-1	CASSFQSSGSEAFF
TRBV13	TRBJ2-3	CASSSLRAGQGDTDTQYF
TRBV5-6	TRBJ2-7	CASSPGLAGGSEQYF
TRBV29-1	TRBJ2-1	CSVSWTSGIYNEQFF
TRBV28	TRBJ1-1	CASLTPRDMNTEAFF
TRBV2	TRBJ2-2	CASSRLWQLNTGELFF
TRBV2	TRBJ2-1	CASLRQPYNEQFF
TRBV25-1	TRBJ1-4	CASSEPLLLNEKLFF
TRBV9	TRBJ2-1	CASSVSPTVYNEQFF
TRBV5-1	TRBJ2-7	CASRGQGAYHEQYF
TRBV18	TRBJ2-7	CASSLRDAGSYEQYF
TRBV19	TRBJ2-6	CASSGGRVRSGANVLTF
TRBV5-5	TRBJ1-1	CASSLLVGVSEAFF
TRBV19	TRBJ1-5	CASSAKSSNQPQHF
TRBV11-2	TRBJ2-1	CASSLTSGAYNEQFF
TRBV10-2	TRBJ1-1	CASREDRLMNTEAFF
TRBV28	TRBJ2-7	CASSLYQGVGEQYF
TRBV2	TRBJ1-1	CASSPGPSPNTEAFF
TRBV4-1	TRBJ2-5	CASSQGRMHTLQETQYF
TRBV5-1	TRBJ2-5	CASSFFSPDPTETQYF
TRBV20-1	TRBJ1-5	CSAGGGQPQHF
TRBV6-1	TRBJ1-2	CASSEAVGQSYGYTF
TRBV2	TRBJ2-3	CASRETDTQYF
TRBV6-6	TRBJ2-1	CASSYGLAGGNEQFF
TRBV27	TRBJ1-4	CASSLSGTGVEKLFF
TRBV30	TRBJ2-7	CAWSGTHYEQYF
TRBV19	TRBJ2-2	CASSIAAGTNTGELFF
TRBV19	TRBJ1-5	CASSILGRGASQPQHF